The 22 T cell receptor beta chains presented below share a single source sample, sequenced in a study of cytomegalovirus exposure and HLA in healthy donors (dated by TCRdb to about 2017). The library was built by means of the immunoSEQ multiplex PCR assay. A mixture of 60 forward primers for TCR Vbeta segments and 13 reverse primers for TCR Jbeta segments was used in the multiplex PCR. This is the immuneACCESS table as TCRdb keeps it, with only in-frame sequences that have V and J called. A part of the clones is gone; compared with another copy, unresolved V genes explain less than half, and the rest is unexplained. In this sample the table shows a few hundred thousand clones, around 85% of which occur a single time. Of the sample, approximately 0.22% falls within the top ten clones. The material sequenced was PBMCs. The receptors were gathered from a girl aged 2-10 years in good health and CMV-seronegative.

This clone was counted a few times. The rearrangement uses TRBV5-1 and TRBJ2-5; weak D call: TRBD1 (6 bases). CDR3 length: 12 residues. CDR1 is SGHRS and CDR2 is YFSETQ in the germline V gene. V lost 4 bases, J lost 3 bases, and 7 bases lay in between. CDR3 sequence (DNA): TGCGCCAGCAGCCAGGGGAAAGAGACCCAGTACTTC. It encodes CASSQGKETQYF.

This clone was recorded a few times. The chain uses TRBV4-1 and TRBJ1-1; 11 bases line up with TRBD1. V was clipped by 3 bases and J by 11 bases; unmatched bases: 11. CDR1 is MGHRA and CDR2 is YSYEKL in the germline V gene. The CDR3 spans 15 residues. CDR3 sequence reads: CASSQTDRGLIGAFF. CDR3 coding DNA: TGCGCCAGCAGCCAGACGGACAGGGGGCTCATCGGTGCTTTCTTT.

The rearrangement links TRBV7-9 to TRBJ1-2, with 9 bases matching TRBD1. The CDR3 is made up of 14 amino acids. Trimming at V came to 4 bases and at J to 8 bases, leaving 8 bases not matched to a gene. The germline V gene encodes CDR1 SEHNR and CDR2 FQNEAQ (reference sequence). CDR3 protein: CASSWGQGLGGYTF. DNA for the CDR3: TGTGCCAGCAGCTGGGGACAGGGCCTTGGAGGCTACACCTTC.

The rearrangement uses TRBV7-2 and TRBJ2-5; TRBD2 aligns across 10 bases. The CDR3 sequence is 13 residues long. V dropped 0 bases and J dropped 9; count of bases not matched to a gene: 1. Germline loops: CDR1 SGHTA, CDR2 FQGNSA. The CDR3 DNA reads TGTGCCAGCAGCTTAGCGAGCGGGGGGGCCCAGTACTTC. Translating it yields CASSLASGGAQYF.

The chain links TRBV20-1 to TRBJ2-1, with TRBD1 matching over 10 bases. The CDR3 covers 11 residues. Germline V lookup: CDR1 DFQATT, CDR2 SNEGSKA (reference sequence). The CDR3 DNA follows: TGCAGGGTGGGACAGGGGAATGAGCAGTTCTTC. Amino acid sequence: CRVGQGNEQFF.

This chain links TRBV2 with TRBJ1-2; the D gene is possibly TRBD1 (5 bases). The length of the CDR3 is 13 residues. V shed 4 bases and J shed 3 bases, with 9 bases lying between them. From germline, CDR1 is SNHLY and CDR2 FYNNEI. The chain's CDR3 is CASSAQGHYGYTF. The CDR3 nucleotides read TGTGCCAGCAGTGCCCAGGGCCACTATGGCTACACCTTC.

This chain connects TRBV15 to TRBJ2-2, with TRBD2 matching over 8 bases. Trimming cost V 3 bases and J 9 bases; bases outside gene matches: 12. CDR3 length: 16 amino acids. The germline CDR1 and CDR2 sequences are LNHNV and YYDKDF (reference sequence). DNA of the CDR3: TGTGCCACCAGCAGTTGGGGAACGGGGGGGCCTCGGGAGCTGTTTTTT. This sequence encodes CATSSWGTGGPRELFF.

The genes are TRBV27 and TRBJ1-3; no clear D gene. The CDR3 runs to 14 residues. With 5 bases removed from V and 4 bases from J, the gap between germline ends came to 12 bases. The germline CDR1 and CDR2 sequences are MNHEY and SMNVEV (reference sequence). CDR3 residues: CASSPNFAGNTIYF. For the CDR3, the DNA is TGTGCCAGCAGTCCGAACTTTGCCGGAAACACCATATATTTT.

The chain joins TRBV19 to TRBJ1-5; D call uncertain. The CDR3 covers 15 residues. Germline values: CDR1 LNHDA, CDR2 SQIVND (reference sequence). Trimming pared 0 bases from V and 0 bases from J, leaving 6 bases between. The CDR3 protein is CASSIDRYSNQPQHF. Here the CDR3 DNA reads TGTGCCAGTAGTATAGACAGATATAGCAATCAGCCCCAGCATTTT. The full variable domain, with the rest looked up from reference TRBV19 and TRBJ1-5, is DGGITQSPKYLFRKEGQNVTLSCEQNLNHDAMYWYRQDPGQGLRLIYYSQIVNDFQKGDIAEGYSVSREKKESFPLTVTSAQKNPTAFYLCASSIDRYSNQPQHFGDGTRLSIL.

Of note for this clone: Other nucleotide sequences in the sample specify the same CDR3. The V gene is TRBV18, the J gene TRBJ1-1, with D tentatively TRBD1 (5 bases). Trimming took 6 bases from V and 4 from J, leaving 15 bases between them. This CDR3 comprises 14 residues. CDR1 KGHSH and CDR2 LQKENI come from the germline V gene. The CDR3 protein is CASSPVLQGTEAFF. In DNA, the CDR3 is TGTGCCAGCTCCCCGGTTCTTCAGGGCACTGAAGCTTTCTTT.

This clone was recorded a few times. The chain links TRBV19 to TRBJ1-6; 8 positions match TRBD1. The germline V gene has CDR1 LNHDA and CDR2 SQIVND (reference sequence). V lost 2 bases to trimming and J lost 8 bases; unmatched junction nucleotides: 2. This CDR3 has 14 residues. The CDR3 DNA reads as TGTGCCAGTAGTATACAGGGGGCTGATTCACCCCTCCACTTT. Translation gives CASSIQGADSPLHF.

V is TRBV4-2 and J is TRBJ2-1, with 13 bases fitting TRBD2. Germline V gene sequence: CDR1 LGHNA, CDR2 YNFKEQ. The CDR3 has 19 amino acids. J was trimmed by 7 bases and V by 5 bases; bases with no gene match: 17. The CDR3 DNA is TGTGCCAGCAGCTCCGGCCCTGGGACTAGCGGGATTATGGATAATGAGCAGTTCTTC. Amino acid sequence: CASSSGPGTSGIMDNEQFF.

The DNA for the CDR3 is TGTGCCTGGAGGGGACAGGGGGCGGATGGCTACACCTTC. This gives the protein CAWRGQGADGYTF. This chain links TRBV30 with TRBJ1-2; 12 bases match TRBD1. J lost 6 bases, V lost 3 bases, and 2 bases had no gene match. The V gene's germline CDR1 is GTSNPN and CDR2 SVGIG (reference sequence). This CDR3 comprises 13 residues. The full variable domain, rest sourced from reference TRBV30 and TRBJ1-2, is SQTIHQWPATLVQPVGSPLSLECTVEGTSNPNLYWYRQAAGRGLQLLFYSVGIGQISSEVPQNLSASRPQDRQFILSSKKLLLSDSGFYLCAWRGQGADGYTFGSGTRLTVV.

The V gene is TRBV7-9, the J gene TRBJ2-1; D unclear. With 10 bases removed from V and 4 bases from J, the gap between germline ends came to 20 bases. This CDR3 is built from 15 residues. The germline gives CDR1 SEHNR, CDR2 FQNEAQ (reference sequence). CDR3 sequence reads: CATYPYVADYNEQFF. The CDR3 DNA follows: TGTGCCACTTATCCCTACGTCGCGGATTACAATGAGCAGTTCTTC.

About this clone: An end of the junction does not agree with germline; a read error may underlie this. CDR3 nucleotides: TGTGTCAGCAGTGACAGGACAGGGCGCAATCAGCCCCAGCATTTT. This codes for CVSSDRTGRNQPQHF. The chain employs TRBV2 and TRBJ1-5; 8 nucleotides agree with TRBD1. Germline CDR1 reads SNHLY; CDR2 reads FYNNEI. The length of the CDR3 is 15 residues.

This chain links TRBV19 with TRBJ1-5; TRBD1 matches 9 bases. The CDR3 is 15 residues long. The V gene end was trimmed by 7 bases and the J gene end by 5 bases; junction bases not matched to a gene: 9. CDR1 is LNHDA, CDR2 SQIVND, per germline (reference sequence). DNA of the CDR3: TGTGCCAGTACCGACACCGGGACAGGGTATCAGCCCCAGCATTTT. Translated: CASTDTGTGYQPQHF.

The CDR3 protein is CASSARQNTEAFF. As DNA, the CDR3 is TGTGCCAGCAGTGCCCGACAGAACACTGAAGCTTTCTTT. The V and J genes are TRBV6-4 and TRBJ1-1; D call uncertain. This CDR3 spans 13 amino acids. The V and J ends lost 4 bases and 1 base respectively, with 7 bases between them. Germline V gene data show CDR1 as MRHNA and CDR2 as SNTAGT.

As regards this clone: Other DNA sequences within the sample encode an identical CDR3. The chain couples TRBV6-1 to TRBJ1-2; 7 positions agree with TRBD1. The V gene end was trimmed by 5 bases and the J gene end by 3 bases; junction bases not matched to a gene: 3. The CDR3 spans 13 residues. Germline loops: CDR1 MNHNS, CDR2 SASEGT. CDR3 in DNA: TGTGCCAGCAGTCCAACAGGGGACTATGGCTACACCTTC. Protein product: CASSPTGDYGYTF.

The V call is TRBV7-6, the J call TRBJ2-5; tentative D call: TRBD2 (6 bases). There are 17 residues in the CDR3. V lost 3 bases and J lost 1, with 18 bases in between. Germline V CDR1 and CDR2: SGHVS, FNYEAQ. CDR3 DNA sequence: TGTGCCAGCAGCTTGGGTGTCCCCGAGGGACTCCAAGAGACCCAGTACTTC. Translated, it gives CASSLGVPEGLQETQYF.

This chain joins TRBV9 and TRBJ2-5; possible D gene TRBD2, 5 bases. The CDR3 length is 14 residues. V lost 0 bases to trimming and J lost 4 bases, with 10 bases between them. Germline V CDR1 and CDR2: SGDLS, YYNGEE. CDR3 amino acids: CASSVGGSLETQYF. The CDR3 nucleotides read TGTGCCAGCAGCGTAGGAGGGAGCCTAGAGACCCAGTACTTC.

This chain links TRBV6-1 with TRBJ2-1, with TRBD2 matching over 11 bases. After removal of 1 base from V and 6 bases from J, the junction contained 14 bases not matched to a gene. The CDR3 is 19 amino acids. Germline-derived CDR1 and CDR2 are MNHNS and SASEGT. The CDR3 loop reads CASSEGQWASGRTSNEQFF. The CDR3 nucleotides are TGTGCCAGCAGTGAAGGGCAGTGGGCTAGCGGGAGGACCAGCAATGAGCAGTTCTTC.

The V and J genes are TRBV9 and TRBJ2-2; tentatively, D is TRBD1 (5 bases). The CDR3 runs to 12 residues. V lost 5 bases, J lost 5 bases, and 7 bases lay in between. The germline CDR1 and CDR2 sequences are SGDLS and YYNGEE. The CDR3 region is CASRDSTGELFF. The CDR3 DNA follows: TGTGCCAGCAGAGACAGTACCGGGGAGCTGTTTTTT.